This is a list of T cell receptor beta chains from one sample in a study of Ad26.COV2.S vaccination and SARS-CoV-2 variants. Libraries were prepared by immunoSEQ multiplex PCR; TCRdb keeps only in-frame clonotypes and omits some of them. This sample yields a few hundred thousand clones, of which 92% are seen a single time; about 1.7% belongs to the top ten. Sequencing was performed on peripheral blood, taken in a trial of Ad26.COV2.S vaccine versus placebo. These receptors were obtained from a person between 18 and 65 years old who received the Ad26.COV2.S COVID-19 vaccine or a placebo. Both conserved end residues are part of each CDR3. The order of the fields is CDR3 DNA, CDR3 protein, J gene, D gene, V gene. D genes are given only for firm matches.

cdr3_nt: TGCGCCAGCAGCCCTAGCGGGGTACGGGAAGAGACCCAGTACTTC
cdr3_aa: CASSPSGVREETQYF
j_call: TRBJ2-5
d_call: TRBD2
v_call: TRBV5-1

cdr3_nt: TGTGCCAGTAGTATGGGAGTTGAGCAGTTCTTC
cdr3_aa: CASSMGVEQFF
j_call: TRBJ2-1
d_call: .
v_call: TRBV19

cdr3_nt: TGTGCCAGCAGCTCGACAGTTAACTATGGCTACACCTTC
cdr3_aa: CASSSTVNYGYTF
j_call: TRBJ1-2
d_call: .
v_call: TRBV11-2

cdr3_nt: TGTGCCAGCAGTTACTCGCTACAGGTTTTTTCGAACACCGGGGAGCTGTTTTTT
cdr3_aa: CASSYSLQVFSNTGELFF
j_call: TRBJ2-2
d_call: .
v_call: TRBV6-2/TRBV6-3

cdr3_nt: TGTGCCAGCTCACCCGGGCTGAACGGGGAGCTGTTTTTT
cdr3_aa: CASSPGLNGELFF
j_call: TRBJ2-2
d_call: .
v_call: TRBV18

cdr3_nt: TGTGCCAGCAGCTTGGAGGGGGGCGGTTATGGCTACACCTTC
cdr3_aa: CASSLEGGGYGYTF
j_call: TRBJ1-2
d_call: .
v_call: TRBV5-4

cdr3_nt: TGCGCCAGCAGCACCGGGACTTTGGAGACCCAGTACTTC
cdr3_aa: CASSTGTLETQYF
j_call: TRBJ2-5
d_call: .
v_call: TRBV5-1

cdr3_nt: TGTGCCACTACCCCCAGGGAAATCGCCGGAAACACCATATATTTT
cdr3_aa: CATTPREIAGNTIYF
j_call: TRBJ1-3
d_call: .
v_call: TRBV19

cdr3_nt: TGCAGCGCTCGGGACGGGGAGAACACTGAAGCTTTCTTT
cdr3_aa: CSARDGENTEAFF
j_call: TRBJ1-1
d_call: .
v_call: TRBV29-1

cdr3_nt: TGTGCCAGCAGCTTATTGGCGGGGCGCTCCTACAATGAGCAGTTCTTC
cdr3_aa: CASSLLAGRSYNEQFF
j_call: TRBJ2-1
d_call: .
v_call: TRBV11-2

cdr3_nt: TGTGCCAGCGGGGGGGCCTCCTCCTACAATGAGCAGTTCTTC
cdr3_aa: CASGGASSYNEQFF
j_call: TRBJ2-1
d_call: .
v_call: TRBV9